One and the same sample provided the 24 T cell receptor beta chains below, sequenced in a study of blood T cell repertoires in COVID-19. Generated by immunoSEQ multiplex PCR, the TCRdb table keeps only in-frame clones and is missing some. This repertoire shows approximately 260,000 clones, approximately 85% found once; its top ten account for around 6.3%. What was sequenced was PBMCs or T cells enriched from blood (not recorded which). All receptors derive from a woman in her fifties or sixties who had been exposed to COVID-19.

This rearrangement joins TRBV19 to TRBJ1-5, with D uncertain. Trimming stripped 7 bases from V and 4 bases from J, with 17 bases between. This CDR3 is 15 amino acids long. The V gene's germline CDR1 is LNHDA and CDR2 SQIVND (reference sequence). The CDR3 loop is CASTSGWGGNQPQHF. In DNA form, the CDR3 reads TGTGCCAGTACATCGGGCTGGGGAGGAAATCAGCCCCAGCATTTT.

V is TRBV4-2 and J is TRBJ1-1; no reliable D call. Trimming cost V 0 bases and J 9 bases, with 8 bases left between them. Germline-derived CDR1 and CDR2 are LGHNA and YNFKEQ. The CDR3 is made up of 12 amino acids. The CDR3 loop reads CASSQDPGKAFF. The CDR3 bases are TGTGCCAGCAGCCAAGACCCGGGTAAAGCTTTCTTT.

The J gene is TRBJ2-5, the V gene TRBV25-1; 8 bases are a match to TRBD1. V trimming: 7 bases; J trimming: 5 bases; junction bases outside the gene matches: 15. CDR1 MGHDK and CDR2 SYGVNS come from the germline V gene. CDR3 size: 16 residues. CDR3 amino acids: CASTPKGQGAWETQYF. The CDR3 DNA sequence: TGTGCCAGCACCCCAAAGGGGCAGGGGGCTTGGGAGACCCAGTACTTC. The full variable domain, completed using reference TRBV25-1 and TRBJ2-5, is EADIYQTPRYLVIGTGKKITLECSQTMGHDKMYWYQQDPGMELHLIHYSYGVNSTEKGDLSSESTVSRIRTEHFPLTLESARPSHTSQYLCASTPKGQGAWETQYFGPGTRLLVL.

V gene TRBV25-1 combines with J gene TRBJ2-3; 10 nucleotides agree with TRBD2. The CDR3 is made up of 16 amino acids. Per germline, CDR1 MGHDK and CDR2 SYGVNS. J gave up 4 bases and V 5 bases, and 9 bases lay outside the gene matches. The CDR3 DNA reads TGTGCCAGCAGTAGGGCTTTAGCGGGGGGTGCAGATACGCAGTATTTT. This codes for CASSRALAGGADTQYF.

The chain is built from TRBV11-2 and TRBJ2-3; D is undetermined. V lost 8 bases and J 3 bases, leaving 6 bases between the germline ends. Germline CDR1 and CDR2: SGHAT and FQNNGV. CDR3 size: 11 residues. CDR3 sequence (DNA): TGTGCCAGCGGAGAGACAGATACGCAGTATTTT. Amino acid sequence: CASGETDTQYF.

V and J are TRBV12-5 and TRBJ1-6; D is undetermined. The CDR3 runs to 16 residues. Trimming took 5 bases from V and 3 from J, leaving 14 bases between them. Germline CDR1 is LGHNT and CDR2 is FRNRAP. CDR3 protein: CASGLGNTYYNSPLHF. As DNA, the CDR3 is TGTGCTAGTGGTCTCGGTAATACCTACTATAATTCACCCCTCCACTTT.

The rearrangement links TRBV4-3 to TRBJ2-3, with 7 positions matching TRBD2. Trimming took 3 bases from V and 4 from J; bases not matched to a gene: 1. The CDR3 spans 13 residues. Germline V CDR1 and CDR2: LGHNA, YSLEER. CDR3 nucleotide sequence: TGCGCCAGCAGCCATGCGGGGGCAGATACGCAGTATTTT. This encodes CASSHAGADTQYF.

This chain joins TRBV10-3 and TRBJ1-2; no firm D call. V was cut by 0 bases and J by 4 bases, with 6 bases left in between. The germline V gene has CDR1 ENHRY and CDR2 SYGVKD. This CDR3 spans 13 amino acids. This CDR3 reads CAISESGGYGYTF. The CDR3 region has the DNA TGTGCCATCAGTGAGTCGGGAGGCTATGGCTACACCTTC.

This chain uses TRBV19 with TRBJ2-2; 9 bases match TRBD2. The CDR3 is made up of 17 amino acids. Per the germline V gene, CDR1 is LNHDA and CDR2 is SQIVND (reference sequence). V dropped 1 base and J dropped 7; count of bases not matched to a gene: 10. The CDR3 DNA is TGTGCCAGTAGTATAGCGGTCCAGCGGGGGGTTGTCGGGGAGCTGTTTTTT. Translation gives CASSIAVQRGVVGELFF.

This clone came up once. The rearrangement uses TRBV27 and TRBJ1-5, with 9 bases fitting TRBD1. V gave up 4 bases and J gave up 6 bases; unmatched junction bases: 16. The CDR3 is 18 residues long. Per germline, CDR1 MNHEY and CDR2 SMNVEV (reference sequence). Written as DNA, the CDR3 is TGTGCCAGCAGTTCACTCCCGATTACGACAGGGGGAAGTCAGCCCCAGCATTTT. As protein: CASSSLPITTGGSQPQHF.

The chain couples TRBV28 to TRBJ2-1; 9 nucleotides align to TRBD1. V lost 4 bases, J lost 10 bases, and 2 bases stayed unmatched. The CDR3 spans 12 residues. CDR1 is MDHEN, CDR2 SYDVKM, per germline. The DNA of the CDR3 is TGTGCCAGCAGTTCCGGGACAGGGGAGCAGTTCTTC. Amino acid sequence: CASSSGTGEQFF.

This chain uses TRBV29-1 with TRBJ2-1; TRBD1 aligns across 9 bases. CDR1 SQVTM and CDR2 ANQGSEA come from the germline V gene. V lost 6 bases, J lost 7 bases, and 7 bases stayed unmatched. CDR3 length equals 13 residues. The DNA of the CDR3 is TGCAGCGTGGGGGACAGGGCGAGGAATGAGCAGTTCTTC. It is translated as CSVGDRARNEQFF.

The V gene is TRBV4-3, the J gene TRBJ1-3, with 7 bases fitting TRBD1. Per germline, CDR1 LGHNA and CDR2 YSLEER. The CDR3 sequence is 14 residues long. The V and J ends lost 4 bases and 4 bases, in that order; junction bases with no gene match: 4. CDR3 sequence (DNA): TGCGCCAGCAGCCCCCACAGGGGCGGAAACACCATATATTTT. This gives the protein CASSPHRGGNTIYF.

The V gene is TRBV7-2, the J gene TRBJ1-1; 7 bases agree with TRBD1. CDR1 and CDR2 from the germline V gene are SGHTA and FQGNSA. The CDR3 runs to 15 residues. V was pared by 5 bases and J by 2 bases, with 8 bases of the junction left unmatched. CDR3: CASSRSGTDNTEAFF. The CDR3 DNA sequence: TGTGCCAGCAGCCGGTCCGGGACAGACAACACTGAAGCTTTCTTT.

J is TRBJ2-3 and V is TRBV19; no clear D gene. V dropped 3 bases and J dropped 0 bases, with 10 bases sitting between them. Germline lookup yields CDR1 LNHDA and CDR2 SQIVND (reference sequence). The CDR3 runs 15 residues. In DNA form, the CDR3 reads TGTGCCAGTAGTATGCGCGTGGTTAGCACAGATACGCAGTATTTT. Residues: CASSMRVVSTDTQYF.

There are many counts of this clone. The chain combines TRBV6-2 or TRBV6-3 with TRBJ2-3; 9 positions match TRBD2. The V and J ends lost 2 bases and 0 bases, in that order; junction bases with no gene match: 9. CDR1 MNHEY and CDR2 SVGEGT come from the germline V gene. The CDR3 consists of 18 residues. The CDR3 here is CASSYGSLAGSSTDTQYF. The CDR3, as DNA: TGTGCCAGCAGTTACGGGAGTCTAGCGGGGTCTAGCACAGATACGCAGTATTTT.

V gene TRBV13 combines with J gene TRBJ1-1; TRBD1 might be the D (5 bases). Per germline, CDR1 PRHDT and CDR2 FYEKMQ (reference sequence). CDR3 length: 14 residues. Trimming took 6 bases from V and 7 from J, leaving 18 bases between them. The CDR3 here is CASSNPEQGLEAFF. CDR3 nucleotides: TGTGCCAGCAGTAACCCGGAGCAGGGACTTGAAGCTTTCTTT.

Only one count was recorded for this clone. V gene TRBV6-5 combines with J gene TRBJ1-2; D perhaps matches TRBD1 (6 bases). The CDR3 runs to 12 residues. V lost 7 bases and J lost 2, with 8 bases in between. In germline, CDR1 is MNHEY, CDR2 SVGAGI. The CDR3 reads CASTQGNYGYTF. DNA for the CDR3: TGTGCCAGCACCCAGGGGAACTATGGCTACACCTTC.

This clone was recorded once. V and J are TRBV7-3 and TRBJ1-1; 7 bases agree with TRBD1. With V trimmed by 1 base and J by 4 bases, 3 bases remained unmatched. The germline gives CDR1 SGHTA, CDR2 FQGTGA. The CDR3 has 14 amino acids. The CDR3 DNA sequence: TGTGCCAGCAGCTTAAAAGGGGGCGTCACTGAAGCTTTCTTT. The encoded protein is CASSLKGGVTEAFF.

The chain is built from TRBV12-3 or TRBV12-4 and TRBJ1-5, with 8 bases that match TRBD1. V lost 5 bases, J lost 11 bases, and 8 bases stayed unmatched. The CDR3 consists of 13 residues. DNA for the CDR3: TGTGCCAGCAGTGAGGACAGGGCCGTGTCCCAGCATTTT. It encodes CASSEDRAVSQHF.

J is TRBJ1-1 and V is TRBV3-1 (or the pseudogene TRBV3-2); the D gene is possibly TRBD1 (5 bases). The germline V gene has CDR1 LGHDT and CDR2 YNNKEL (reference sequence). V gave up 7 bases and J gave up 5 bases, with 17 bases separating them. This CDR3 comprises 14 residues. CDR3 protein: CASNGRGRGTEAFF. In nucleotides, the CDR3 is TGTGCCAGCAATGGGAGGGGTAGGGGAACTGAAGCTTTCTTT.

The table lists this clone with a count of one. This chain connects TRBV3-1 (or the pseudogene TRBV3-2) to TRBJ2-3; TRBD1 is a possible D gene (6 bases). The CDR3 runs to 16 residues. CDR1 is LGHDT, CDR2 YNNKEL, per germline (reference sequence). V lost 2 bases and J lost 2, with 14 bases in between. CDR3 sequence (DNA): TGTGCCAGCAGCCAATCAGGGGTCCCTATCACAGATACGCAGTATTTT. As protein: CASSQSGVPITDTQYF.

This clone was seen a handful of times. This chain links TRBV24-1 with TRBJ1-1; D unclear. The CDR3 covers 13 residues. V was pared by 2 bases and J by 1 base, with 4 bases between. The V gene's germline CDR1 is KGHDR and CDR2 SFDVKD. The CDR3 DNA reads as TGTGCCACCAGTGATTCGGGGAACACTGAAGCTTTCTTT. Amino acids: CATSDSGNTEAFF.

The chain is built from TRBV14 and TRBJ2-7; D might be TRBD1 (5 bases). V was pared by 2 bases and J by 4 bases, with 12 bases between. Germline V gene lookup returns CDR1 SGHDN and CDR2 FVKESK. The CDR3 is 14 residues long. The CDR3 is CASSQRGLLYEQYF. CDR3 in DNA: TGTGCCAGCAGCCAAAGGGGTCTTTTGTACGAGCAGTACTTC.